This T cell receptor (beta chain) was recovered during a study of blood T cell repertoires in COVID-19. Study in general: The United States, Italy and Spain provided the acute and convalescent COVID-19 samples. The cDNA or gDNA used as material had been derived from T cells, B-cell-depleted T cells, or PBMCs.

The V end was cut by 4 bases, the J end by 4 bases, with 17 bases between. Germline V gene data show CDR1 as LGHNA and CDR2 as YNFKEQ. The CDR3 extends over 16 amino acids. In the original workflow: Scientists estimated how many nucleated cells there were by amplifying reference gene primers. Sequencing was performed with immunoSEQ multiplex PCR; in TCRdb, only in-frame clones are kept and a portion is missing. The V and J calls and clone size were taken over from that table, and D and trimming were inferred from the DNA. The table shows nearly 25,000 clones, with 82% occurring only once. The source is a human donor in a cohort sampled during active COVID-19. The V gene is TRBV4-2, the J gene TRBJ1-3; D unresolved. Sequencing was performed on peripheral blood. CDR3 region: CASSPQGRVGGNTIYF. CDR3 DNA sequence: TGTGCCAGCAGCCCACAAGGGCGGGTGGGAGGAAACACCATATATTTT.